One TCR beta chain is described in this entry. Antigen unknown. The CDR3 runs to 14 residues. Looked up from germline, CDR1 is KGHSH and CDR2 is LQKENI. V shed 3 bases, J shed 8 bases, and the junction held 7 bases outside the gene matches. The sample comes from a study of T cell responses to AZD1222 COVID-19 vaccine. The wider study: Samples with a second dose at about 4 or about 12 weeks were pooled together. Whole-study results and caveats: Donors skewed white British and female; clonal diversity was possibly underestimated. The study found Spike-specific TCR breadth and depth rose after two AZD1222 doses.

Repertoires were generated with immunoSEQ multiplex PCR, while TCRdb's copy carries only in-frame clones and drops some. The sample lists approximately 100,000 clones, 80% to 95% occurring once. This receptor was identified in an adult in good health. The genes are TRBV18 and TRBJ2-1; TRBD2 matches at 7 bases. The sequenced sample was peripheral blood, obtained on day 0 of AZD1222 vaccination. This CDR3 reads CASSPPGLVHEQFF. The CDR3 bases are TGTGCCAGCTCACCTCCCGGACTAGTGCATGAGCAGTTCTTC.